These 24 T cell receptor beta chains originate from one sample sequenced in a study of blood T cell repertoires in COVID-19. TCRdb keeps only in-frame clones here, not all; method: immunoSEQ multiplex PCR. The data contain 35,000 to 50,000 clones, 70% to 90% of them singletons. Sequenced input: peripheral blood. All receptors come from a human donor in a cohort sampled during active COVID-19.

This clone was recorded only once. The chain links TRBV4-1 to TRBJ1-5; 7 bases fit TRBD1. The CDR3 extends over 16 amino acids. V shed 0 bases and J 6 bases; nucleotides not matched to a gene: 8. Germline lookup yields CDR1 MGHRA and CDR2 YSYEKL. Here the CDR3 DNA reads TGCGCCAGCAGCCAAGATTGGGCAGGGGGAAGTCAGCCCCAGCATTTT. Amino acids: CASSQDWAGGSQPQHF.

The rearrangement uses TRBV9 and TRBJ1-2; D might be TRBD1 (6 bases). The V gene lost 0 bases and the J gene lost 0 bases, with 9 bases spanning the gap. The V gene's germline CDR1 is SGDLS and CDR2 YYNGEE. This CDR3 has 15 amino acids. The CDR3 coding sequence is TGTGCCAGCAGCGTAGAGCAGGGGACTAACTATGGCTACACCTTC. Its translation is CASSVEQGTNYGYTF.

V gene TRBV3-1 (or the pseudogene TRBV3-2) combines with J gene TRBJ2-1, with 10 bases fitting TRBD2. Germline trimming cut 1 base from V and 8 bases from J; bases unmatched to any gene: 8. CDR1 is LGHDT and CDR2 is YNNKEL in the germline V gene (reference sequence). CDR3 length: 16 amino acids. For the CDR3, the DNA is TGTGCCAGCAGCCAAGGTCAGCGGGGGGGCTGGGATGAGCAGTTCTTC. Translating it yields CASSQGQRGGWDEQFF.

The gene calls are TRBV12-3 or TRBV12-4 and TRBJ1-1; D possibly corresponds to TRBD1 (6 bases). The CDR3 has 13 amino acids. V lost 2 bases, J lost 6 bases, and 10 bases lay in between. CDR3 in DNA: TGTGCCAGCAGTTTAACGGGGGGCTCTGAAGCTTTCTTT. Its translation: CASSLTGGSEAFF.

The V gene is TRBV28, the J gene TRBJ2-6; a weak D match, TRBD1 (6 bases). The CDR3 has 15 amino acids. Trimming took off 10 bases at V and 1 base at J, with 14 bases between the two ends. Germline values: CDR1 MDHEN, CDR2 SYDVKM. CDR3 bases: TGTGCCATCCCTGCGGACAGTTCTGGGGCCAACGTCCTGACTTTC. This encodes CAIPADSSGANVLTF.

This chain joins TRBV5-1 and TRBJ1-1; D is possibly TRBD1 (6 bases). Germline CDR1 is SGHRS and CDR2 is YFSETQ. V was shortened by 2 bases and J by 5 bases, with 16 bases between the two germline ends. This CDR3 is 15 amino acids long. CDR3 protein: CASSLGSHRGTEAFF. CDR3 in DNA: TGCGCCAGCAGCTTAGGCTCTCATAGGGGGACTGAAGCTTTCTTT. Drawing the rest from reference TRBV5-1 and TRBJ1-1, the complete variable domain is KAGVTQTPRYLIKTRGQQVTLSCSPISGHRSVSWYQQTPGQGLQFLFEYFSETQRNKGNFPGRFSGRQFSNSRSEMNVSTLELGDSALYLCASSLGSHRGTEAFFGQGTRLTVV.

This clone appeared once. V and J are TRBV28 and TRBJ2-5; 8 nucleotides match TRBD1. Germline V lookup: CDR1 MDHEN, CDR2 SYDVKM. The CDR3 totals 15 residues. The V segment lost 5 bases and the J segment 1 base; nucleotides outside the gene matches: 6. CDR3 coding DNA: TGTGCCAGCAGTCTCCGACAGGGGATCCAAGAGACCCAGTACTTC. Translation gives CASSLRQGIQETQYF.

V is TRBV24-1 and J is TRBJ2-1, with D possibly TRBD2 on 7 matching bases. Germline V CDR1 and CDR2: KGHDR, SFDVKD. The length of the CDR3 is 14 residues. V lost 8 bases and J lost 3, with 13 bases in between. In DNA, the CDR3 is TGTGCCACCAAGGGGGGGGGCGGCTACAATGAGCAGTTCTTC. Amino acid sequence: CATKGGGGYNEQFF.

This clone came up once. The chain employs TRBV9 and TRBJ1-4; 7 bases are shared with TRBD1. V lost 3 bases, J lost 3 bases, and 5 bases stayed unmatched. Germline CDR1 is SGDLS and CDR2 is YYNGEE. The CDR3 totals 15 residues. The CDR3 is CASSGSGGANEKLFF. CDR3 sequence (DNA): TGTGCCAGCAGCGGATCAGGGGGTGCTAATGAAAAACTGTTTTTT.

The rearrangement uses TRBV5-6 and TRBJ2-1; a weak D match, TRBD1 (6 bases). CDR3 length equals 12 residues. Trimming removed 1 base at V and 9 bases at J, with 8 bases between. Germline values: CDR1 SGHDT, CDR2 YYEEEE. For the CDR3, the DNA is TGTGCCAGCAGCTTGTGGGGGCTTGAGCAGTTCTTC. Residues: CASSLWGLEQFF.

This clone was counted a few times. The V and J genes are TRBV20-1 and TRBJ2-1; 11 nucleotides agree with TRBD2. The V gene end was trimmed by 3 bases and the J gene end by 7 bases; junction bases not matched to a gene: 8. The CDR3 loop spans 15 amino acids. Germline CDR1 reads DFQATT; CDR2 reads SNEGSKA (reference sequence). The CDR3 nucleotides are TGCAGTGCTAGTAAGTCTAGCGGGGGGAAAAATGAGCAGTTCTTC. Protein product: CSASKSSGGKNEQFF.

V is TRBV7-9 and J is TRBJ2-3, with 11 positions matching TRBD1. This CDR3 is built from 14 residues. The germline V gene has CDR1 SEHNR and CDR2 FQNEAQ (reference sequence). With V trimmed by 6 bases and J by 6 bases, 5 bases remained unmatched. The CDR3 is CASREDRGRDTQYF. DNA of the CDR3: TGTGCCAGCAGAGAGGACAGGGGGCGTGATACGCAGTATTTT.

This clone was found a few times. CDR3 sequence (DNA): TGTGCCTGGAGTGTACAGGGTAAGGATAGCAATCAGCCCCAGCATTTT. This encodes CAWSVQGKDSNQPQHF. This chain connects TRBV30 to TRBJ1-5; tentative D call: TRBD1 (6 bases). With 0 bases removed from V and 0 bases from J, the gap between germline ends came to 12 bases. From germline, CDR1 is GTSNPN and CDR2 SVGIG (reference sequence). This CDR3 has 16 residues.

The chain combines TRBV7-8 with TRBJ2-1, with 12 bases identical to TRBD2. V lost 5 bases and J lost 7; bases outside the gene matches: 12. Germline V gene sequence: CDR1 SGHVS, CDR2 FQNEAQ. The CDR3 runs 17 residues. The CDR3 loop is CASSGKASGGAANEQFF. The DNA for the CDR3 is TGTGCCAGCAGCGGCAAAGCTAGCGGGGGGGCTGCTAATGAGCAGTTCTTC.

The chain employs TRBV6-6 and TRBJ2-7; D not resolved. From germline, CDR1 is MNHNY and CDR2 SVGAGI (reference sequence). The CDR3 spans 14 residues. V was clipped by 0 bases and J by 3 bases, with 9 bases between them. In DNA, the CDR3 is TGTGCCAGCAGTTACTCAGAACCGGGCTACGAGCAGTACTTC. Translated: CASSYSEPGYEQYF.

The chain recombines TRBV2 with TRBJ2-1; D remains unclear. The CDR3 is 15 amino acids. Germline lookup yields CDR1 SNHLY and CDR2 FYNNEI. Trimming took off 3 bases at V and 0 bases at J, with 9 bases between the two ends. CDR3 sequence (DNA): TGTGCCAGCAGTGATGTCTCCTACTCCTACAATGAGCAGTTCTTC. Translated: CASSDVSYSYNEQFF.

The J gene is TRBJ1-2, the V gene TRBV6-5; 9 nucleotides line up with TRBD1. The CDR3 spans 14 residues. The germline V gene encodes CDR1 MNHEY and CDR2 SVGAGI. Unmatched junction bases numbered 9, after V lost 5 bases and J lost 8 bases. As DNA, the CDR3 is TGTGCCAGCAGTCAATACAGGGGGCGAGGAGGCTACACCTTC. Protein sequence: CASSQYRGRGGYTF.

V is TRBV19 and J is TRBJ1-4; D is unclear. V was trimmed by 6 bases and J by 2 bases, leaving 16 bases between them. Germline values: CDR1 LNHDA, CDR2 SQIVND (reference sequence). The CDR3 spans 16 residues. CDR3 sequence (DNA): TGTGCCAGTAGCGATCGGCCGGGTCCTACTAATGAAAAACTGTTTTTT. Protein sequence: CASSDRPGPTNEKLFF.

The chain carries TRBV19 and TRBJ2-2; 7 positions match TRBD1. This CDR3 comprises 13 residues. Germline V gene lookup returns CDR1 LNHDA and CDR2 SQIVND (reference sequence). V trimming: 5 bases; J trimming: 7 bases; junction bases outside the gene matches: 4. The CDR3 is CASSPRDSGELFF. The CDR3 DNA reads as TGTGCCAGTAGTCCCCGGGACAGCGGGGAGCTGTTTTTT.

This clone was seen more than once but under ten times. The CDR3 sequence: CASSLAPGGAGNSPLHF. CDR3 sequence (DNA): TGTGCCAGCAGCTTAGCGCCGGGGGGCGCGGGTAATTCACCCCTCCACTTT. This chain uses TRBV7-6 with TRBJ1-6; perhaps TRBD1 as D (6 bases). Germline V gives CDR1 SGHVS, CDR2 FNYEAQ. The CDR3 runs to 17 residues. The V gene lost 0 bases and the J gene lost 6 bases, with 15 bases spanning the gap. The variable domain in full, completed from reference TRBV7-6 and TRBJ1-6, reads GAGVSQSPRYKVTKRGQDVALRCDPISGHVSLYWYRQALGQGPEFLTYFNYEAQQDKSGLPNDRFSAERPEGSISTLTIQRTEQRDSAMYRCASSLAPGGAGNSPLHFGNGTRLTVT.

The CDR3 loop is CASSQDRSAQFF. CDR3 in DNA: TGTGCCAGCAGCCAAGACAGGAGCGCGCAGTTCTTC. The chain uses TRBV12-3 or TRBV12-4 and TRBJ2-1, with D possibly being TRBD1 (6 bases). This CDR3 is built from 12 residues. The ends were cut back, 6 bases at V and 12 bases at J, with 15 bases in the middle.

The chain couples TRBV7-5 to TRBJ1-3; the table's TRBD1 call for D was not verified on the DNA. TRBV7-5 is a recognized pseudogene. CDR3 size: 12 residues. The DNA of the CDR3 is TGTGCCGTAACAGTTATTTGGGACACCATATATTTT. It codes for CAVTVIWDTIYF.

The rearrangement joins TRBV25-1 to TRBJ1-5; D remains ambiguous. Germline values: CDR1 MGHDK, CDR2 SYGVNS. The CDR3 consists of 11 residues. Trimming took 8 bases from V and 6 from J, leaving 8 bases between them. The CDR3 loop reads CASGEGQPQHF. The CDR3 DNA reads as TGTGCCAGCGGCGAGGGTCAGCCCCAGCATTTT. Full variable domain (outside the CDR3, taken from reference TRBV25-1 and TRBJ1-5): EADIYQTPRYLVIGTGKKITLECSQTMGHDKMYWYQQDPGMELHLIHYSYGVNSTEKGDLSSESTVSRIRTEHFPLTLESARPSHTSQYLCASGEGQPQHFGDGTRLSIL.

V gene TRBV19 combines with J gene TRBJ2-2, with TRBD2 identical over 11 bases. V was pared by 3 bases and J by 0 bases, with 3 bases of the junction left unmatched. CDR1 is LNHDA and CDR2 is SQIVND in the germline V gene (reference sequence). The CDR3 consists of 17 residues. The DNA of the CDR3 is TGTGCCAGTAGTATTACTAGCGGGGGCCCGAACACCGGGGAGCTGTTTTTT. Translated, it gives CASSITSGGPNTGELFF.